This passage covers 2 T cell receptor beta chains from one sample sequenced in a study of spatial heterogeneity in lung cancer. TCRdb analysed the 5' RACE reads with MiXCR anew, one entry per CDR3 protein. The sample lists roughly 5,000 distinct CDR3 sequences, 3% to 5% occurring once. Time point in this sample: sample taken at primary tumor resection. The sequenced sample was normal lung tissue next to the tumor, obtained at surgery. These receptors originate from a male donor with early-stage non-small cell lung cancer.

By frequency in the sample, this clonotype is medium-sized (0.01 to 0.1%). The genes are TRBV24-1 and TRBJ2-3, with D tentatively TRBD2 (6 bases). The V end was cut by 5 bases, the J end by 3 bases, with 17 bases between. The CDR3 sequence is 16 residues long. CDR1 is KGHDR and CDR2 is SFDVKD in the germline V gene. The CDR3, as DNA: TGTGCCACCAGTGCCCCGGGACTCCTTAATACAGATACGCAGTATTTT. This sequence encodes CATSAPGLLNTDTQYF.

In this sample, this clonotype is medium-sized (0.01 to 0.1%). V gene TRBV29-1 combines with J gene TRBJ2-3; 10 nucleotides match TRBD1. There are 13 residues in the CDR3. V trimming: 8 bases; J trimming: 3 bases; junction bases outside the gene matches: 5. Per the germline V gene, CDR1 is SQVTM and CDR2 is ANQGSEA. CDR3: CSLSDRGTDTQYF. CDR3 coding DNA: TGCAGCCTTTCGGACAGGGGGACAGATACGCAGTATTTT.